This T cell receptor beta chain is drawn from a study of blood T cell repertoires in COVID-19. Study-level background: The samples span acute and convalescent COVID-19 from the United States, Italy and Spain. The analysed material was cDNA or gDNA that came from T cells, B-cell-depleted T cells, or PBMCs.

Source study methods: Amplification from reference gene primers served as the basis for estimated nucleated cell counts. TCRdb keeps only in-frame clones here, not all; method: immunoSEQ multiplex PCR. V and J calls and clone size come straight from that table; D and trimming were deduced from the DNA. The repertoire holds about 160,000 clones, with over 80% as singletons. The CDR3 loop spans 16 amino acids. Germline CDR1 is SEHNR and CDR2 is FQNEAQ (reference sequence). V lost 3 bases and J lost 8; bases outside the gene matches: 13. The chain combines TRBV7-9 with TRBJ2-1; 7 nucleotides line up with TRBD2. The origin of this receptor is a man aged 25 to 40 with COVID-19, enrolled during active disease. Sequencing used peripheral blood. CDR3 loop: CASSFGLGEGRYEQFF. The CDR3 DNA reads TGTGCCAGCAGCTTCGGTCTAGGGGAGGGTCGGTATGAGCAGTTCTTC.